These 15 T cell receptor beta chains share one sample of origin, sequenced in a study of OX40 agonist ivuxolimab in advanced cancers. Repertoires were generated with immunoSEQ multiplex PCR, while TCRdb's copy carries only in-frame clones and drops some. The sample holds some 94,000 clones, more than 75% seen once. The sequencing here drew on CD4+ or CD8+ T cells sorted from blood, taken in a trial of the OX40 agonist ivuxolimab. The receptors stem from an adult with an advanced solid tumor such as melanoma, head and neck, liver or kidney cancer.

The CDR3: CASSLGGVNSPLHF. CDR3 in DNA: TGTGCCAGCAGTTTGGGGGGAGTCAATTCACCCCTCCACTTT. The chain is built from TRBV28 and TRBJ1-6, with D perhaps TRBD1 (5 bases). Germline values: CDR1 MDHEN, CDR2 SYDVKM. This CDR3 has 14 residues. The germline V and J ends were trimmed by 3 bases and 7 bases, with 10 bases remaining between them.

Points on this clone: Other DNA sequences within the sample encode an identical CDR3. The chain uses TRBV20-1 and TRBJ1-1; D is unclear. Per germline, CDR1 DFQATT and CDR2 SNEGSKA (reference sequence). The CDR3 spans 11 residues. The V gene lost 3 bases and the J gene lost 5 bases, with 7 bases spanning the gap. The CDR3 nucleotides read TGCAGTGCTAGTCGGGCGACTGAAGCTTTCTTT. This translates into CSASRATEAFF.

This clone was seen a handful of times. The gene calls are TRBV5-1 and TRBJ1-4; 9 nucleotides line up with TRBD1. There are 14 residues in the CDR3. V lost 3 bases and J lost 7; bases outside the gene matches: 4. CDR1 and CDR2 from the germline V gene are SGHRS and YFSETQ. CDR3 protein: CASSSRQGGEKLFF. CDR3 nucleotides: TGCGCCAGCAGCTCTCGACAGGGGGGTGAAAAACTGTTTTTT.

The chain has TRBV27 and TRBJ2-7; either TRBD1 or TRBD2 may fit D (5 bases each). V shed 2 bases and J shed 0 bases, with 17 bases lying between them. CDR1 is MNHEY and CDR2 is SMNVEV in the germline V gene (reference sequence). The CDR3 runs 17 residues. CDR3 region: CASSLQPPRGSSYEQYF. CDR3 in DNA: TGTGCCAGCAGTTTACAGCCCCCCCGGGGCAGCTCCTACGAGCAGTACTTC.

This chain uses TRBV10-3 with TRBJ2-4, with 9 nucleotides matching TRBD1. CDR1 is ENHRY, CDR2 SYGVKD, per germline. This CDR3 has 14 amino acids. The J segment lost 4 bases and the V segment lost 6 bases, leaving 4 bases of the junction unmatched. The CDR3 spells CAISSGTGKNIQYF. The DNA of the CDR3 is TGTGCCATCAGCTCCGGGACAGGGAAAAACATTCAGTACTTC.

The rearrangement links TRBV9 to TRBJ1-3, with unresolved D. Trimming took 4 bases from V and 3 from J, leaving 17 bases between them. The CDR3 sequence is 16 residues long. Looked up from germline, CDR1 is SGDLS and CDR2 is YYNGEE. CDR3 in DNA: TGTGCCAGCAGCATTACTGAGGCGGTAGGTGGAAACACCATATATTTT. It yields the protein CASSITEAVGGNTIYF.

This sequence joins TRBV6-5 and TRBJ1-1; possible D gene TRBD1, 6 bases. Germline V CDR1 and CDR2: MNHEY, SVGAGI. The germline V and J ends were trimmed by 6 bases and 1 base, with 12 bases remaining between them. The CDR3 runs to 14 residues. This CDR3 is CASSSTDRNTEAFF. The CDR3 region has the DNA TGTGCCAGCAGCTCCACGGACAGGAACACTGAAGCTTTCTTT.

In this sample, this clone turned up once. CDR3: CASSSHGGSTDTQYF. The DNA for the CDR3 is TGTGCCAGTAGTTCCCACGGGGGGAGCACAGATACGCAGTATTTT. V usage is TRBV19 and J usage is TRBJ2-3; 7 nucleotides match TRBD2. V lost 5 bases, J lost 0 bases, and 5 bases stayed unmatched. This CDR3 has 15 residues. Germline-derived CDR1 and CDR2 are LNHDA and SQIVND (reference sequence).

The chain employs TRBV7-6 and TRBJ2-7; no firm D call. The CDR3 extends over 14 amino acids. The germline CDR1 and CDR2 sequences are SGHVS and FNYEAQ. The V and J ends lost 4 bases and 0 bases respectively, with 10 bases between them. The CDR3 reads CASSSRYSSYEQYF. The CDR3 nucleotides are TGTGCCAGCAGCTCCCGATACAGCTCCTACGAGCAGTACTTC.

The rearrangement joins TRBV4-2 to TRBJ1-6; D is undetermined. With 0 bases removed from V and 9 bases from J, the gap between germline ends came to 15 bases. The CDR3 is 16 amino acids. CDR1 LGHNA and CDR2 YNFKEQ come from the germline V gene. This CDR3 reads CASSQDGPRIGSPLHF. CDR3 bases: TGTGCCAGCAGCCAAGATGGGCCTAGGATAGGTTCACCCCTCCACTTT.

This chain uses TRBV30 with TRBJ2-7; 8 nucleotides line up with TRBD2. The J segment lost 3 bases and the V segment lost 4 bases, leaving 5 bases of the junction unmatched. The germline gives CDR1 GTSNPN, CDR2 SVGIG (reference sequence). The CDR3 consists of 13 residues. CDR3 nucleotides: TGTGCCTGGAACCGGGAGGGCCGCTACGAGCAGTACTTC. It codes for CAWNREGRYEQYF.

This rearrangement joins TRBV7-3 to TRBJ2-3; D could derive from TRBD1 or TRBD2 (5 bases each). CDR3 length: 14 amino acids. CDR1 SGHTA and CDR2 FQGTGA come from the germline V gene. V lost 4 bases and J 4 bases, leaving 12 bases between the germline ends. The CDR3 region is CASSWGFEADTQYF. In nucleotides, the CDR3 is TGTGCCAGCAGCTGGGGGTTTGAAGCAGATACGCAGTATTTT. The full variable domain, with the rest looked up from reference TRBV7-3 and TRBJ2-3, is GAGVSQTPSNKVTEKGKYVELRCDPISGHTALYWYRQSLGQGPEFLIYFQGTGAADDSGLPNDRFFAVRPEGSVSTLKIQRTERGDSAVYLCASSWGFEADTQYFGPGTRLTVL.

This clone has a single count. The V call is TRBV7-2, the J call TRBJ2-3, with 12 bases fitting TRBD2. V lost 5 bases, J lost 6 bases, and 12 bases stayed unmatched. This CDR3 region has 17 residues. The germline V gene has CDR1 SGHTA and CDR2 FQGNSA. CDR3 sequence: CASSADLAGGPWDTQYF. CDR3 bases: TGTGCCAGCAGCGCCGATCTAGCGGGAGGGCCATGGGATACGCAGTATTTT. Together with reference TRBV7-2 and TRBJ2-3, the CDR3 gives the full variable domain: GAGVSQSPSNKVTEKGKDVELRCDPISGHTALYWYRQSLGQGLEFLIYFQGNSAPDKSGLPSDRFSAERTGGSVSTLTIQRTQQEDSAVYLCASSADLAGGPWDTQYFGPGTRLTVL.

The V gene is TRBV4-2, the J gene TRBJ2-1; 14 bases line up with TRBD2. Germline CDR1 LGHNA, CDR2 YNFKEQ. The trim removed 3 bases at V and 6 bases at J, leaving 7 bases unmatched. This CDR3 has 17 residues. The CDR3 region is CASSQGLAGEKGNEQFF. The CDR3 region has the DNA TGTGCCAGCAGCCAGGGACTAGCGGGAGAAAAAGGCAATGAGCAGTTCTTC.

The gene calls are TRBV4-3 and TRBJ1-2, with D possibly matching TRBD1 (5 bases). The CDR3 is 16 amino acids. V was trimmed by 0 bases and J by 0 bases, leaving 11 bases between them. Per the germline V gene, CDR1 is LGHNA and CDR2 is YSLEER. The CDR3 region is CASSQEARGANYGYTF. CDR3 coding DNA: TGCGCCAGCAGCCAAGAAGCGAGGGGAGCTAACTATGGCTACACCTTC.